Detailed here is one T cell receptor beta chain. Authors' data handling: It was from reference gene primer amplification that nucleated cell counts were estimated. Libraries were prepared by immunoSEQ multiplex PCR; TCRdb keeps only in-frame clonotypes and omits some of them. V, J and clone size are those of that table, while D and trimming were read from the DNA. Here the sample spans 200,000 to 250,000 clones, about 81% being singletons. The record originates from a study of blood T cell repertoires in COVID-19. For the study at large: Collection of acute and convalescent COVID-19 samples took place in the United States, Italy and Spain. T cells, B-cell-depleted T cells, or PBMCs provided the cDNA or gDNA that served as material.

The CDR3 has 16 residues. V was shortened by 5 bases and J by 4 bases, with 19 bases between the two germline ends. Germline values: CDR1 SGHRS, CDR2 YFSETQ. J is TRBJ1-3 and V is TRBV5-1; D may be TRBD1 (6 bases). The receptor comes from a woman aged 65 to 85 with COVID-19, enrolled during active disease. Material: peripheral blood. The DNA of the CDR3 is TGCGCCAGCAGTTCGTTCTCAGGGGTGACGGGAAACACCATATATTTT. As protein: CASSSFSGVTGNTIYF.